A single sample gave rise to the 20 T cell receptor beta chains below, sequenced in a study of pediatric ulcerative colitis (dated by TCRdb to about 2019). Receptor libraries were prepared by the immunoSEQ multiplex PCR assay. TCRdb took this table from immuneACCESS and kept in-frame rearrangements with V and J called. Such tables lack part of the clones; where checked against another copy, unresolved V genes explain under half of the gap, and the rest is unexplained. For this sample there are around 12,000 clones; over 60% appear just once. The ten largest clones add up to 4.5% of the sample. During colonoscopy, one to two pinch biopsies were obtained from the rectum for research purposes. Sequenced input: gut tissue. These receptors all stem from a boy younger than 18 who was a control in a study of pediatric ulcerative colitis.

The chain employs TRBV5-1 and TRBJ1-2, with D perhaps matching TRBD1 (5 bases). Between the trimmed V and J ends, which lost 4 bases and 2 bases, there was a span of 9 bases. The CDR3 sequence is 13 residues long. CDR1 and CDR2 (germline): SGHRS, YFSETQ. CDR3 DNA: TGCGCCAGCAGCCGGGACCGCAACTATGGCTACACCTTC. It specifies CASSRDRNYGYTF.

This clone was observed a single time. The V and J genes are TRBV5-4 and TRBJ2-6; unclear D gene. The germline V gene encodes CDR1 SGHNT and CDR2 YYREEE (reference sequence). The CDR3 has 17 amino acids. With 2 bases removed from V and 0 bases from J, the gap between germline ends came to 12 bases. The CDR3 nucleotides read TGTGCCAGCAGCTTCGGGTTGAAGAGCTCTGGGGCCAACGTCCTGACTTTC. As protein: CASSFGLKSSGANVLTF.

This clone was counted a single time. V usage is TRBV5-4 and J usage is TRBJ1-1, with D perhaps matching TRBD1 (6 bases). Trimming removed 1 base at V and 0 bases at J, with 10 bases between. Germline V gives CDR1 SGHNT, CDR2 YYREEE (reference sequence). The CDR3 sequence is 15 residues long. CDR3: CASSLPGQMNTEAFF. The CDR3 region has the DNA TGTGCCAGCAGCTTGCCCGGACAGATGAACACTGAAGCTTTCTTT.

The chain has TRBV4-2 and TRBJ2-3, with 8 bases fitting TRBD2. J gave up 2 bases and V 7 bases, and 11 bases lay outside the gene matches. This CDR3 has 16 residues. Looked up from germline, CDR1 is LGHNA and CDR2 is YNFKEQ. CDR3 DNA: TGTGCCAGCACCTTCGACCGGACTAGCCCCACAGATACGCAGTATTTT. Protein sequence: CASTFDRTSPTDTQYF.

The chain recombines TRBV6-5 with TRBJ1-1, with D unresolved. Germline V gives CDR1 MNHEY, CDR2 SVGAGI. Trimming took off 0 bases at V and 3 bases at J, with 8 bases between the two ends. The CDR3 runs to 14 residues. CDR3 in DNA: TGTGCCAGCAGTTACTCGATGCGGGACACTGAAGCTTTCTTT. Protein product: CASSYSMRDTEAFF.

This sequence joins TRBV27 and TRBJ1-2; maybe TRBD1 (6 bases). Trimming removed 4 bases at V and 7 bases at J, with 16 bases between. From germline, CDR1 is MNHEY and CDR2 SMNVEV (reference sequence). This CDR3 is 14 amino acids long. CDR3 DNA sequence: TGTGCCAGCAGTTCCCCCGACAGGCTAGGTGGCTACACCTTC. This gives the protein CASSSPDRLGGYTF.

The V and J genes are TRBV7-6 and TRBJ2-5; 12 bases line up with TRBD2. Germline V gene lookup returns CDR1 SGHVS and CDR2 FNYEAQ. V gave up 0 bases and J gave up 7 bases; unmatched junction bases: 6. This CDR3 is 16 amino acids long. CDR3 residues: CASSLASTSGRGTQYF. The DNA for the CDR3 is TGTGCCAGCAGCTTAGCGTCGACTAGCGGGAGAGGGACCCAGTACTTC.

This clone is medium-sized (0.01 to 0.1%). The genes are TRBV19 and TRBJ1-1; tentatively, D is TRBD1 (6 bases). In germline, CDR1 is LNHDA, CDR2 SQIVND (reference sequence). V lost 5 bases and J 4 bases, leaving 11 bases between the germline ends. The CDR3 is 13 residues long. The DNA for the CDR3 is TGTGCCAGTAGTCCGGGACACCCCACTGAAGCTTTCTTT. Translating gives CASSPGHPTEAFF.

V and J are TRBV21-1 and TRBJ2-7; TRBD1 is the table's D call and was not checked against the DNA. TRBV21-1 has pseudogene status. This CDR3 spans 13 amino acids. The CDR3 DNA is TGTGCCAGCAGCAAAACAGGGGGCTACGAGCAGTACGTC. The encoded protein is CASSKTGGYEQYV.

The chain joins TRBV5-4 to TRBJ2-1, with D possibly matching TRBD1 (5 bases). This CDR3 region has 16 residues. V was clipped by 0 bases and J by 5 bases, with 15 bases between them. CDR1 and CDR2 (germline): SGHNT, YYREEE (reference sequence). The CDR3 region is CASSLALGVGHNEQFF. The CDR3 nucleotides are TGTGCCAGCAGCTTGGCCTTAGGGGTAGGCCACAATGAGCAGTTCTTC.

The chain carries TRBV6-6 and TRBJ1-1, with TRBD1 as a possible D gene (6 bases). Trimming took off 6 bases at V and 11 bases at J, with 19 bases between the two ends. This CDR3 contains 13 residues. From germline, CDR1 is MNHNY and CDR2 SVGAGI (reference sequence). The CDR3 DNA sequence: TGTGCCAGCAGGGGACGGGGGCGGACGGACGCTTTCTTT. It specifies CASRGRGRTDAFF.

CDR3 sequence (DNA): TGCAGCGTTGAAGATAGCAGGTTCCAAGAGACCCAGTACTTC. Translated: CSVEDSRFQETQYF. This chain joins TRBV29-1 and TRBJ2-5; the D is unclear. CDR3 length equals 14 residues. Germline V lookup: CDR1 SQVTM, CDR2 ANQGSEA. V dropped 0 bases and J dropped 1 base, with 9 bases sitting between them.

This rearrangement joins TRBV4-2 to TRBJ2-5; D remains ambiguous. Trimming stripped 0 bases from V and 0 bases from J, with 8 bases between. This CDR3 contains 15 residues. The V gene's germline CDR1 is LGHNA and CDR2 YNFKEQ. The CDR3 sequence: CASSQDSRNQETQYF. CDR3 in DNA: TGTGCCAGCAGCCAAGATAGCCGAAACCAAGAGACCCAGTACTTC.

The sample holds one count of this clone. The rearrangement links TRBV30 to TRBJ2-1, with D hard to call. Germline-derived CDR1 and CDR2 are GTSNPN and SVGIG (reference sequence). V was pared by 3 bases and J by 2 bases, with 11 bases between. CDR3 length: 14 residues. The CDR3 loop reads CAWSWVIPYNEQFF. The CDR3 nucleotides read TGTGCCTGGAGCTGGGTGATCCCCTACAATGAGCAGTTCTTC.

V usage is TRBV2 and J usage is TRBJ1-5, with D perhaps matching TRBD1 (5 bases). Germline lookup yields CDR1 SNHLY and CDR2 FYNNEI. The CDR3 covers 14 residues. V shed 4 bases and J shed 6 bases, with 13 bases lying between them. The CDR3 nucleotides are TGTGCCAGCAGTGGGGGCGTGGTTGGTCAGCCCCAGCATTTT. This encodes CASSGGVVGQPQHF.

The chain couples TRBV30 to TRBJ1-1; 7 bases fit TRBD1. The CDR3 is 14 amino acids. Germline assignment: CDR1 GTSNPN and CDR2 SVGIG (reference sequence). V shed 2 bases, J shed 12 bases, and the junction held 15 bases outside the gene matches. The CDR3 nucleotides are TGTGCCTGGAGTCGGGCAGGGGGTTTTAGAGGGACTTTCTTT. The encoded protein is CAWSRAGGFRGTFF. The full variable domain, its missing parts supplied by reference TRBV30 and TRBJ1-1, is SQTIHQWPATLVQPVGSPLSLECTVEGTSNPNLYWYRQAAGRGLQLLFYSVGIGQISSEVPQNLSASRPQDRQFILSSKKLLLSDSGFYLCAWSRAGGFRGTFFGQGTRLTVV.

This rearrangement joins TRBV5-6 to TRBJ1-4, with TRBD1 as a possible D gene (5 bases). The germline V gene encodes CDR1 SGHDT and CDR2 YYEEEE. The CDR3 is 16 amino acids. V was pared by 3 bases and J by 5 bases, with 17 bases between. CDR3 in DNA: TGTGCCAGCAGCTCCCCATCTCGGGGCGCGAATGAAAAACTGTTTTTT. This codes for CASSSPSRGANEKLFF.

This clone has a single count. This rearrangement joins TRBV2 to TRBJ2-7; 8 bases agree with TRBD2. This CDR3 has 15 amino acids. Germline CDR1 reads SNHLY; CDR2 reads FYNNEI. The junction had 11 bases not matched to a gene; V was cut back by 8 bases and J by 2 bases. CDR3 sequence reads: CASDEPGLGTYEQYF. The CDR3 DNA sequence: TGTGCCAGCGACGAACCGGGACTAGGGACCTACGAGCAGTACTTC. The full variable domain, in which reference TRBV2 and TRBJ2-7 provide the parts outside the CDR3, is EPEVTQTPSHQVTQMGQEVILRCVPISNHLYFYWYRQILGQKVEFLVSFYNNEISEKSEIFDDQFSVERPDGSNFTLKIRSTKLEDSAMYFCASDEPGLGTYEQYFGPGTRLTVT.

This rearrangement joins TRBV5-6 to TRBJ2-6; D is undetermined. Germline V gene lookup returns CDR1 SGHDT and CDR2 YYEEEE. CDR3 length: 13 amino acids. Trimming left V 4 bases short and J 3 bases short, with 5 bases between. The CDR3, as DNA: TGTGCCAGCAGCATCGTTGGGGCCAACGTCCTGACTTTC. Protein: CASSIVGANVLTF.

Only a few counts were recorded for this clone. The V and J genes are TRBV6-5 and TRBJ1-6; TRBD1 agrees at 7 bases. The J segment lost 10 bases and the V segment lost 6 bases, leaving 3 bases of the junction unmatched. The CDR3 contains 12 residues. The germline CDR1 and CDR2 sequences are MNHEY and SVGAGI. The CDR3 nucleotides read TGTGCCAGCAGCCGGACAGGATCACCCCTCCACTTT. Protein product: CASSRTGSPLHF.